The 13 T cell receptor beta chains presented below share a single source sample, sequenced in a study of blood T cell repertoires in COVID-19. Assay: immunoSEQ multiplex PCR; the TCRdb copy retains only in-frame clones and omits some. The repertoire holds about 150,000 clones, with 80% to 90% as singletons. Sequenced material: peripheral blood. The receptors here all came from a human donor with acute or convalescent COVID-19. The donor label of this sample is uncertain.

The rearrangement links TRBV7-9 to TRBJ1-2, with a possible D match to TRBD1 (5 bases). V gave up 9 bases and J gave up 5 bases, with 22 bases separating them. Germline CDR1 reads SEHNR; CDR2 reads FQNEAQ (reference sequence). CDR3 length: 15 residues. The CDR3 is CASTQTVRPDYGYTF. CDR3 in DNA: TGTGCCAGTACCCAGACAGTCCGCCCGGATTATGGCTACACCTTC.

The count of this clone is one. The chain recombines TRBV24-1 with TRBJ2-3; 7 bases are shared with TRBD2. The CDR3 length is 17 residues. V was pared by 2 bases and J by 2 bases, with 9 bases of the junction left unmatched. The germline V gene encodes CDR1 KGHDR and CDR2 SFDVKD. CDR3 region: CATSDSPGGGPTDTQYF. The DNA for the CDR3 is TGTGCCACCAGTGATTCTCCGGGCGGGGGACCCACAGATACGCAGTATTTT.

This rearrangement joins TRBV7-2 to TRBJ2-5; D gene unclear. Germline V gene sequence: CDR1 SGHTA, CDR2 FQGNSA. This CDR3 is 11 amino acids long. Trimming shortened V by 6 bases and J by 5 bases, and 7 bases separated the two germline ends. CDR3 DNA sequence: TGTGCCAGCAGTCCATTGGAGACCCAGTACTTC. Its protein is CASSPLETQYF.

The chain links TRBV6-5 to TRBJ2-2, with D possibly being TRBD1 (6 bases). There are 15 residues in the CDR3. In germline, CDR1 is MNHEY, CDR2 SVGAGI. V dropped 6 bases and J dropped 6 bases, with 17 bases sitting between them. The CDR3 loop is CASSVRRTVPGELFF. CDR3 nucleotides: TGTGCCAGCAGCGTCAGGCGGACAGTACCCGGGGAGCTGTTTTTT.

The chain has TRBV3-1 (or the pseudogene TRBV3-2) and TRBJ2-2, with 7 bases aligning to TRBD1. The CDR3 totals 16 residues. V was pared by 4 bases and J by 2 bases, with 7 bases of the junction left unmatched. Germline V gives CDR1 LGHDT, CDR2 YNNKEL (reference sequence). The DNA of the CDR3 is TGTGCCAGCAGCCTTCGGGGACAGTTAAACACCGGGGAGCTGTTTTTT. Protein sequence: CASSLRGQLNTGELFF.

J is TRBJ1-3 and V is TRBV7-2; D call uncertain. Germline V gene lookup returns CDR1 SGHTA and CDR2 FQGNSA. This CDR3 spans 15 amino acids. Trimming cost V 2 bases and J 4 bases, with 12 bases left between them. The CDR3 protein is CASSLNSPRGNTIYF. In DNA, the CDR3 is TGTGCCAGCAGCTTAAATTCTCCGAGAGGAAACACCATATATTTT.

The gene calls are TRBV4-2 and TRBJ2-2; D is unclear. CDR1 LGHNA and CDR2 YNFKEQ come from the germline V gene. The CDR3 extends over 15 amino acids. The V end was cut by 0 bases, the J end by 2 bases, with 7 bases between. CDR3 region: CASSQDLRNTGELFF. CDR3 DNA sequence: TGTGCCAGCAGCCAAGATTTGCGTAACACCGGGGAGCTGTTTTTT.

The chain couples TRBV19 to TRBJ2-5; D is possibly TRBD1 (5 bases). The V gene lost 3 bases and the J gene lost 3 bases, with 11 bases spanning the gap. The germline gives CDR1 LNHDA, CDR2 SQIVND (reference sequence). The CDR3 length is 14 residues. The CDR3 bases are TGTGCCAGTAGTATTACAGGCGGAAAAGAGACCCAGTACTTC. Translation gives CASSITGGKETQYF.

The chain joins TRBV6-4 to TRBJ1-6; a possible D gene is TRBD1 (5 bases). The germline V gene has CDR1 MRHNA and CDR2 SNTAGT. V dropped 7 bases and J dropped 7 bases, with 14 bases sitting between them. The CDR3 loop spans 14 amino acids. The CDR3 sequence: CASTDGNRNSPLHF. CDR3 DNA sequence: TGTGCCAGCACCGACGGTAACAGGAATTCACCCCTCCACTTT.

The chain combines TRBV19 with TRBJ1-2, with a tentative D call TRBD1 (5 bases). Germline values: CDR1 LNHDA, CDR2 SQIVND (reference sequence). The CDR3 contains 16 residues. Trimming removed 6 bases at V and 0 bases at J, with 17 bases between. CDR3 loop: CASSLYRIPPNYGYTF. CDR3 in DNA: TGTGCCAGTAGCCTCTACAGGATACCTCCTAACTATGGCTACACCTTC.

This sequence joins TRBV28 and TRBJ2-5, with D perhaps matching TRBD2 (5 bases). The CDR3 spans 15 residues. Germline lookup yields CDR1 MDHEN and CDR2 SYDVKM. The V end was cut by 3 bases, the J end by 2 bases, with 13 bases between. This CDR3 is CASSFPGIGQETQYF. The CDR3 DNA reads as TGTGCCAGCAGTTTCCCGGGGATAGGTCAAGAGACCCAGTACTTC.

The sample holds one count of this clone. This chain links TRBV29-1 with TRBJ1-4, with 7 nucleotides matching TRBD1. Germline CDR1 and CDR2: SQVTM and ANQGSEA. V was clipped by 5 bases and J by 3 bases; unmatched bases: 3. This CDR3 contains 13 residues. The CDR3 DNA sequence: TGCAGCGTTTGGGACAGCCCTAATGAAAAACTGTTTTTT. Amino acid sequence: CSVWDSPNEKLFF.

The gene calls are TRBV10-2 and TRBJ2-5; 10 bases are shared with TRBD2. The CDR3 contains 14 residues. Trimming removed 6 bases from V and 2 bases from J; junction bases left unmatched: 3. Germline V CDR1 and CDR2: WSHSY, SAAADI. The CDR3 nucleotides read TGCGCCAGCAGCCTAGCGGGGGCGCAAGAGACCCAGTACTTC. As protein: CASSLAGAQETQYF.